The 18 T cell receptor beta chains listed next were all sequenced from one sample in a study of blood T cell repertoires in COVID-19. The assay was immunoSEQ multiplex PCR, and TCRdb's table has in-frame clones only and misses some. Here the sample spans 150,000 to 250,000 clones, 70% to 80% being singletons. Sequencing used peripheral blood. Source of these receptors: a woman aged 40 to 50 with COVID-19, enrolled during active disease.

V usage is TRBV6-5 and J usage is TRBJ2-7, with D perhaps matching TRBD1 (6 bases). The V gene lost 6 bases and the J gene lost 4 bases, with 19 bases spanning the gap. CDR1 is MNHEY, CDR2 SVGAGI, per germline. The CDR3 length is 15 residues. The CDR3 region has the DNA TGTGCCAGCAGCCACCGGCAGGGGCCCTCATACGAGCAGTACTTC. Its translation is CASSHRQGPSYEQYF.

This clone was seen only once. The CDR3 here is CASSHGPGGPQYF. The CDR3 DNA follows: TGTGCCAGCAGCCATGGACCCGGGGGGCCCCAGTACTTC. V gene TRBV3-1 (or the pseudogene TRBV3-2) combines with J gene TRBJ2-5; tentative D call: TRBD2 (7 bases). There are 13 residues in the CDR3. CDR1 is LGHDT and CDR2 is YNNKEL in the germline V gene (reference sequence). V dropped 3 bases and J dropped 9 bases, with 14 bases sitting between them.

V gene TRBV6-2 or TRBV6-3 combines with J gene TRBJ1-4, with 7 bases identical to TRBD1. The trim removed 2 bases at V and 6 bases at J, leaving 12 bases unmatched. This CDR3 comprises 17 residues. Germline CDR1 reads MNHEY; CDR2 reads SVGEGT. The chain's CDR3 is CASSYAPDRVGDEKLFF. The CDR3 region has the DNA TGTGCCAGCAGTTACGCCCCCGACAGGGTTGGGGATGAAAAACTGTTTTTT.

This chain links TRBV6-1 with TRBJ2-3; D call uncertain. Trimming pared 1 base from V and 0 bases from J, leaving 11 bases between. CDR3 length equals 16 residues. Per the germline V gene, CDR1 is MNHNS and CDR2 is SASEGT. CDR3 nucleotide sequence: TGTGCCAGCAGTGAAGTAGGAACCGGGAGCACAGATACGCAGTATTTT. Protein: CASSEVGTGSTDTQYF.

This clone was observed a single time. The chain employs TRBV11-2 and TRBJ2-3; TRBD1 is a possible D gene (5 bases). Germline V gives CDR1 SGHAT, CDR2 FQNNGV. Trimming removed 2 bases from V and 1 base from J, with 13 bases in between. The CDR3 consists of 16 residues. CDR3 nucleotides: TGTGCCAGCAGCTTATTAGGGTCCAGGGGCACAGATACGCAGTATTTT. It is translated as CASSLLGSRGTDTQYF.

The V and J genes are TRBV7-9 and TRBJ2-5, with TRBD1 matching over 8 bases. V was pared by 5 bases and J by 1 base, with 6 bases of the junction left unmatched. CDR1 SEHNR and CDR2 FQNEAQ come from the germline V gene (reference sequence). The CDR3 is made up of 15 amino acids. CDR3 in DNA: TGTGCCAGCAGCCAGCAGGGGGCGCTCCAAGAGACCCAGTACTTC. It specifies CASSQQGALQETQYF.

This clone came up once. This chain connects TRBV27 to TRBJ1-2, with 7 bases that match TRBD1. There are 16 residues in the CDR3. The germline V gene has CDR1 MNHEY and CDR2 SMNVEV (reference sequence). V trimming: 4 bases; J trimming: 4 bases; junction bases outside the gene matches: 12. As DNA, the CDR3 is TGTGCCAGCAGTTCCGCCGGGACAGCAGATATCTATGGCTACACCTTC. Residues: CASSSAGTADIYGYTF.

The J gene is TRBJ1-2, the V gene TRBV19; maybe TRBD1 (5 bases). Germline lookup yields CDR1 LNHDA and CDR2 SQIVND (reference sequence). The CDR3 length is 14 residues. The V and J ends lost 7 bases and 3 bases respectively, with 15 bases between them. CDR3 sequence (DNA): TGTGCCAGTACTCGCGGGGCCCTCTACTATGGCTACACCTTC. It translates to CASTRGALYYGYTF.

This clone was counted a single time. The J gene is TRBJ2-6, the V gene TRBV19, with TRBD1 identical over 7 bases. Germline loops: CDR1 LNHDA, CDR2 SQIVND (reference sequence). V was pared by 7 bases and J by 2 bases, with 8 bases of the junction left unmatched. The CDR3 totals 16 residues. DNA of the CDR3: TGTGCCAGTACCCCCTACAGGGGTGCTGGGGCCAACGTCCTGACTTTC. Encoded protein: CASTPYRGAGANVLTF.

This clone was detected ten times or more. The chain couples TRBV6-6 to TRBJ1-5; D remains ambiguous. The V gene lost 5 bases and the J gene lost 0 bases, with 23 bases spanning the gap. The CDR3 extends over 19 amino acids. Per the germline V gene, CDR1 is MNHNY and CDR2 is SVGAGI (reference sequence). CDR3 sequence: CASSQILGGVDYSNQPQHF. For the CDR3, the DNA is TGTGCCAGCAGTCAAATTCTAGGCGGGGTAGATTATAGCAATCAGCCCCAGCATTTT.

V is TRBV3-1 (or the pseudogene TRBV3-2) and J is TRBJ2-7; possible D gene TRBD1, 6 bases. CDR3 length: 17 amino acids. The V end was cut by 2 bases, the J end by 3 bases, with 20 bases between. CDR1 and CDR2 from the germline V gene are LGHDT and YNNKEL (reference sequence). The CDR3 DNA sequence: TGTGCCAGCAGCCAACCTGGACGGGACATGTCGCTCTACGAGCAGTACTTC. Encoded protein: CASSQPGRDMSLYEQYF.

This chain joins TRBV7-9 and TRBJ1-5, with 8 bases fitting TRBD1. The CDR3 loop spans 15 amino acids. V lost 1 base and J lost 5; bases outside the gene matches: 4. Per the germline V gene, CDR1 is SEHNR and CDR2 is FQNEAQ (reference sequence). CDR3 sequence: CASSLDTGGYQPQHF. The CDR3 coding sequence is TGTGCCAGCAGCTTAGACACAGGGGGTTATCAGCCCCAGCATTTT.

The V gene is TRBV19, the J gene TRBJ1-1; possibly TRBD1 for D (5 bases). The CDR3 is made up of 12 amino acids. Trimming left V 7 bases short and J 4 bases short, with 10 bases between. CDR1 LNHDA and CDR2 SQIVND come from the germline V gene (reference sequence). DNA for the CDR3: TGTGCCAGTACCCTGGGGGGCACTGAAGCTTTCTTT. This sequence encodes CASTLGGTEAFF.

The CDR3, as DNA: TGTGCCAGCAGCTTCCAGGGTAGGGGGTCTAGGGAGACCCAGTACTTC. This translates into CASSFQGRGSRETQYF. The V gene is TRBV7-9, the J gene TRBJ2-5; D might be TRBD1 (6 bases). The germline V and J ends were trimmed by 3 bases and 5 bases, with 19 bases remaining between them. The CDR3 contains 16 residues. Germline V gene sequence: CDR1 SEHNR, CDR2 FQNEAQ (reference sequence).

V and J are TRBV18 and TRBJ1-6; possible D gene TRBD1, 6 bases. V was trimmed by 6 bases and J by 9 bases, leaving 24 bases between them. There are 17 residues in the CDR3. Germline lookup yields CDR1 KGHSH and CDR2 LQKENI. The CDR3 DNA sequence: TGTGCCAGCTCCCCCTATGGGGGGGCTGCGGCAGTTTCACCCCTCCACTTT. Residues: CASSPYGGAAAVSPLHF.

The chain uses TRBV5-5 and TRBJ2-1; possible D gene TRBD2, 5 bases. V dropped 4 bases and J dropped 0 bases, with 20 bases sitting between them. This CDR3 is 18 amino acids long. Germline CDR1 reads SGHKS; CDR2 reads YYEKEE (reference sequence). CDR3 nucleotide sequence: TGTGCCAGCAGCCCTCGGCCGGACTGGCCGAGCTCCTACAATGAGCAGTTCTTC. It encodes CASSPRPDWPSSYNEQFF.

The rearrangement uses TRBV27 and TRBJ1-1; no definite D call. V was shortened by 10 bases and J by 7 bases, with 13 bases between the two germline ends. Germline V gene sequence: CDR1 MNHEY, CDR2 SMNVEV (reference sequence). This CDR3 has 11 amino acids. The CDR3 region is CATAGGSEAFF. For the CDR3, the DNA is TGTGCCACAGCAGGAGGCAGTGAAGCTTTCTTT.

This clone came up once. The V call is TRBV6-5, the J call TRBJ2-2; weak D call: TRBD2 (6 bases). The germline V gene has CDR1 MNHEY and CDR2 SVGAGI. V lost 5 bases and J lost 7, with 11 bases in between. The CDR3 totals 13 residues. The CDR3 DNA reads TGTGCCAGCAGTCCGGGGGTCGGCGGGGAGCTGTTTTTT. Translated: CASSPGVGGELFF.